This T cell receptor beta chain came from a study of identical twins. This clonotype was counted a few times. TCRdb passed the 5' RACE reads through MiXCR, listing each CDR3 protein once. The sample holds fewer than 900,000 distinct CDR3 sequences; over 20% are singletons and the top ten take roughly 4%. V shed 7 bases, J shed 2 bases, and the junction held 10 bases outside the gene matches. The length of the CDR3 is 14 residues. CDR1 SQVTM and CDR2 ANQGSEA come from the germline V gene. These sequences were also reported in another study, on T cells expressing NK-cell markers. That paper notes: Repertoires of TCR beta were obtained from T cells sorted as CD3+CD56+NKG2C+, CD3+CD56+NKG2C- and CD3+CD56-NKG2C+. Of the CD8+ T cell pool in five or six donors, roughly 1.0-8% was accounted for by dominant NKG2C+ clonotypes. Among several donors, these clonotypes also ranked first in the CD3+CD56-NKG2C+ fraction.

The sequence derives from a woman aged 18-29 years in good health. Sequencing was done on a sample of PBMCs. The chain carries TRBV29-1 and TRBJ2-5; 7 bases match TRBD2. This CDR3 reads CSASPAGTQETQYF. DNA for the CDR3: TGCAGCGCCTCTCCAGCGGGGACGCAAGAGACCCAGTACTTC. Full variable domain (outside the CDR3, taken from reference TRBV29-1 and TRBJ2-5): SAVISQKPSRDICQRGTSLTIQCQVDSQVTMMFWYRQQPGQSLTLIATANQGSEATYESGFVIDKFPISRPNLTFSTLTVSNMSPEDSSIYLCSASPAGTQETQYFGPGTRLLVL.